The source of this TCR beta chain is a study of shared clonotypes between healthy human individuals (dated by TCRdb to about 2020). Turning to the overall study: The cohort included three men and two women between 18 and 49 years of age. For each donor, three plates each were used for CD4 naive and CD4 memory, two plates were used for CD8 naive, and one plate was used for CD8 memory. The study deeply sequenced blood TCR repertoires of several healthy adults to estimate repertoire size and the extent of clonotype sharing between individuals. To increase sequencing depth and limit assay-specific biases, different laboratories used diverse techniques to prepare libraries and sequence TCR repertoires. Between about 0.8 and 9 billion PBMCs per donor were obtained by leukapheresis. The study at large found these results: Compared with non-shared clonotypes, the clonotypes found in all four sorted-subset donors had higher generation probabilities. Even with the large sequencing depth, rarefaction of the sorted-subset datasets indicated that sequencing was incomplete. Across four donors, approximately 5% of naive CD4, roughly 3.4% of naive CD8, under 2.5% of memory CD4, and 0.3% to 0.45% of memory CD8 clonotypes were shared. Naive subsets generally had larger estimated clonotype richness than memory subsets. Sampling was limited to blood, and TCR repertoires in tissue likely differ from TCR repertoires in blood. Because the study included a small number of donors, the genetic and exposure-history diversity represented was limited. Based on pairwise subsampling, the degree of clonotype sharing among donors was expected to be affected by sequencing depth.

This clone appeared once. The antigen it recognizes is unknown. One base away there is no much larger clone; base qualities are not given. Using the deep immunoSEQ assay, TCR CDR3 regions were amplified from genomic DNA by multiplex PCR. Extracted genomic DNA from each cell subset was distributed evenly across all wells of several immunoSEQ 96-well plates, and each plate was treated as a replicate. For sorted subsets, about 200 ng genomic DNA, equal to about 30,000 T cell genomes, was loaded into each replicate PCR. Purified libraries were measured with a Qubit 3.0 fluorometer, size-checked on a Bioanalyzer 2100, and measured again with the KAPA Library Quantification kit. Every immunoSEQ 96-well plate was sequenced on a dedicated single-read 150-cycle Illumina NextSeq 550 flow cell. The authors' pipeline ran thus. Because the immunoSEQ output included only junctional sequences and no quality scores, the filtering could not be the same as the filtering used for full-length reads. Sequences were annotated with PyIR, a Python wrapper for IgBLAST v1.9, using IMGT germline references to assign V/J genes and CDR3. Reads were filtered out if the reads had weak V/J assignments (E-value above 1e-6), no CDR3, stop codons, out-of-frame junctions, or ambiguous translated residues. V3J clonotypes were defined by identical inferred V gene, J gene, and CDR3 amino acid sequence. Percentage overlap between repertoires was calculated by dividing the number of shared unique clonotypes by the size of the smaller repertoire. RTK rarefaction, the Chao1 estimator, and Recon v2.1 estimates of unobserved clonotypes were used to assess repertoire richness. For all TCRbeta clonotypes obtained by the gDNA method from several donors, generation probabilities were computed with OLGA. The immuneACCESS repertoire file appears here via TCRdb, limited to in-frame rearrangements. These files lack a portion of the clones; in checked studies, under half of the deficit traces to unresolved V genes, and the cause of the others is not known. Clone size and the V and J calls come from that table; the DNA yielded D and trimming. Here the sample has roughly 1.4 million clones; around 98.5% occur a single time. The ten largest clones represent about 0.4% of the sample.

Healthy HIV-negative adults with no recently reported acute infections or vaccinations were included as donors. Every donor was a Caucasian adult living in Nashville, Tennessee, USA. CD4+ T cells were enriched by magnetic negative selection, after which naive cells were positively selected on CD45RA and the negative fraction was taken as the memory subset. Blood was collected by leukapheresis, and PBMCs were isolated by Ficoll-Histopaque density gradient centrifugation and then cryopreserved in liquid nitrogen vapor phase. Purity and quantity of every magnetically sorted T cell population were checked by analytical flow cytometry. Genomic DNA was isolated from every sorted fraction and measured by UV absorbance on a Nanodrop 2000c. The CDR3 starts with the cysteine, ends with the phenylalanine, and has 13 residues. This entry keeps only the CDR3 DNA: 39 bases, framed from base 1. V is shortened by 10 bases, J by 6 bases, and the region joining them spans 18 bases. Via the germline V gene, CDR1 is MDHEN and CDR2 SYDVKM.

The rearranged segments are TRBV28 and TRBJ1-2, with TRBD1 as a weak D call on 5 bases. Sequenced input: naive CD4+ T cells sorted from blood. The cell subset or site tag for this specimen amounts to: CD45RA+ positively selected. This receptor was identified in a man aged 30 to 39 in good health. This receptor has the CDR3 CAIHGARLDGYTF. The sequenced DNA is TGTGCCATCCACGGGGCGCGATTGGATGGCTACACCTTC.